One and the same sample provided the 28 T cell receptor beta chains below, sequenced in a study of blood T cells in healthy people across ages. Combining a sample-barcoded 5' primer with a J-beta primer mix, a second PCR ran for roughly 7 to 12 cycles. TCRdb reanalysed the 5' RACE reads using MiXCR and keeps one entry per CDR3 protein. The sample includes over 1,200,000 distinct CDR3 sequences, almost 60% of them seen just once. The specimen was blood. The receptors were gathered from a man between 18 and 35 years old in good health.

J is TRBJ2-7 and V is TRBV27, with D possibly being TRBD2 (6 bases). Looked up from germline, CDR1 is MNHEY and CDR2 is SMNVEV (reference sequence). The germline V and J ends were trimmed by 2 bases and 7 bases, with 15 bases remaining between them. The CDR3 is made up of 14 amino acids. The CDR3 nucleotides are TGTGCCAGCAGTTTAACCGGGACTCCGGGGGAGCAGTACTTC. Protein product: CASSLTGTPGEQYF.

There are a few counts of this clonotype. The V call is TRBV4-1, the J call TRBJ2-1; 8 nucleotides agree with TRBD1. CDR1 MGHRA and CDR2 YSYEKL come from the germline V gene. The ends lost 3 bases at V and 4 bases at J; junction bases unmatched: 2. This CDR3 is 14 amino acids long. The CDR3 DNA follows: TGCGCCAGCAGCCACGGACAGGGTTACAATGAGCAGTTCTTC. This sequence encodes CASSHGQGYNEQFF.

This CDR3 is CASSLAYGTDAQYF. CDR3 coding DNA: TGCGCCAGCAGCTTGGCCTATGGAACCGATGCGCAGTATTTT. The chain combines TRBV5-1 with TRBJ2-3; D gene ambiguous. Per the germline V gene, CDR1 is SGHRS and CDR2 is YFSETQ. The V and J ends lost 0 bases and 10 bases respectively, with 15 bases between them. The CDR3 length is 14 residues.

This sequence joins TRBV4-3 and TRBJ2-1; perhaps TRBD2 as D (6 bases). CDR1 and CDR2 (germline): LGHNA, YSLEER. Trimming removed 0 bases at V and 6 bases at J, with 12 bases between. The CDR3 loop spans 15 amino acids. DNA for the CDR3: TGCGCCAGCAGCCAAGATGGAGGGGTTCTCAATGAGCAGTTCTTC. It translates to CASSQDGGVLNEQFF.

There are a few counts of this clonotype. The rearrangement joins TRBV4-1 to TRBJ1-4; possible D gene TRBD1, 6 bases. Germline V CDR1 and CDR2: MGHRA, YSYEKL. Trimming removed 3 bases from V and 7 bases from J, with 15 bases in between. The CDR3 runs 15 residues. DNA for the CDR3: TGCGCCAGCAGCCACTTACCCGGGGGCGGTGAAAAACTGTTTTTT. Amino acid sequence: CASSHLPGGGEKLFF.

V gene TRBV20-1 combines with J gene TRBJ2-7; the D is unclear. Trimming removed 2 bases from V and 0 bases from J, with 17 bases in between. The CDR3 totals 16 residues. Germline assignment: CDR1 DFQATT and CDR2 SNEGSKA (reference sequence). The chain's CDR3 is CSARPSIVQISYEQYF. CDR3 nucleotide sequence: TGCAGTGCTAGACCCAGCATTGTACAGATCTCCTACGAGCAGTACTTC.

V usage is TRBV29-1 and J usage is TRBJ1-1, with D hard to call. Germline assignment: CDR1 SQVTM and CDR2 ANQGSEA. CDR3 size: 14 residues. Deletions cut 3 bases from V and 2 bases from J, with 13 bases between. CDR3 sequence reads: CSVERRGANTEAFF. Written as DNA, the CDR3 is TGCAGCGTTGAGCGGCGGGGAGCTAACACTGAAGCTTTCTTT.

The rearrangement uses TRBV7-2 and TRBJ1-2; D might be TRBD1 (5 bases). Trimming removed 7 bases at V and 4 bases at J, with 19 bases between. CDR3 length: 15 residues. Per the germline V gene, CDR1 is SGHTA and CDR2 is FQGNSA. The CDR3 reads CASTLGGMVPYGYTF. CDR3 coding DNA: TGTGCCAGCACCCTGGGGGGGATGGTGCCCTATGGCTACACCTTC.

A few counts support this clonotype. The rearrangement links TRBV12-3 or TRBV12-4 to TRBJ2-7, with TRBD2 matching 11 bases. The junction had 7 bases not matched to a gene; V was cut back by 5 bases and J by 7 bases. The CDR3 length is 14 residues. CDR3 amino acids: CASSASGRFYEQYF. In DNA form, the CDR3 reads TGTGCCAGCAGTGCTAGCGGGAGGTTCTATGAGCAGTACTTC.

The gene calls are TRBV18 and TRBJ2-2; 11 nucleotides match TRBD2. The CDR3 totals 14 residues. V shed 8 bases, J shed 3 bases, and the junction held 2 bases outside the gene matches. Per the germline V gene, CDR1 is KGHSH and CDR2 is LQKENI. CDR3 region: CASGTSGYTGELFF. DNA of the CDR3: TGTGCCAGCGGGACTAGCGGTTACACCGGGGAGCTGTTTTTT.

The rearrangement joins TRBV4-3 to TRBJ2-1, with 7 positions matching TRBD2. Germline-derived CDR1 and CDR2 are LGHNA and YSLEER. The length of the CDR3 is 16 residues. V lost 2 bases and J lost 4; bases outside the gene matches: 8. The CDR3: CASSQTGLPPYNEQFF. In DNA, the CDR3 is TGCGCCAGCAGCCAAACGGGACTACCACCTTACAATGAGCAGTTCTTC.

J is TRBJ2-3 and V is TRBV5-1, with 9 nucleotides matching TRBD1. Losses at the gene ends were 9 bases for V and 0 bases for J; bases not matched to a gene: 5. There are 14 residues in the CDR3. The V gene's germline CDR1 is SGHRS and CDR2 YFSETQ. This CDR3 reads CATQTGGSTDTQYF. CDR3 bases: TGCGCCACTCAAACAGGGGGCAGCACAGATACGCAGTATTTT.

CDR3 sequence (DNA): TGCAGCGTTGAGTCTGAGTACTATGGCTACACCTTC. Translating it yields CSVESEYYGYTF. This chain connects TRBV29-1 to TRBJ1-2, with D uncertain. Germline V CDR1 and CDR2: SQVTM, ANQGSEA. V lost 3 bases and J 3 bases, leaving 8 bases between the germline ends. The CDR3 spans 12 residues.

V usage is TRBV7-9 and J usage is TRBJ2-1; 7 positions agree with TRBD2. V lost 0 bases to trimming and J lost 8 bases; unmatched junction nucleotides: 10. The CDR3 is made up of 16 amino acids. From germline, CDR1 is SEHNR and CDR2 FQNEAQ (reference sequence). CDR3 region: CASSLATSFSVHEQFF. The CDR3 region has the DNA TGTGCCAGCAGCTTAGCGACTAGCTTCTCGGTCCATGAGCAGTTCTTC.

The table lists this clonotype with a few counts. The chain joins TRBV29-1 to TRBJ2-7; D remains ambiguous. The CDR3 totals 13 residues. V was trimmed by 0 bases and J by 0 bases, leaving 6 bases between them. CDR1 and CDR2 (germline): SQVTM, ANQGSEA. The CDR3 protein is CSVEEPVSYEQYF. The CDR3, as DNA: TGCAGCGTTGAAGAGCCCGTCTCCTACGAGCAGTACTTC.

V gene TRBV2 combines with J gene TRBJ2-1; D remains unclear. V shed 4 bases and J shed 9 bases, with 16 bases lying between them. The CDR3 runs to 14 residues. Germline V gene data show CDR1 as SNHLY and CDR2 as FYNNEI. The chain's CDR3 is CASSALGYLLEQFF. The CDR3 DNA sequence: TGTGCCAGCAGTGCCTTGGGCTATTTGCTTGAGCAGTTCTTC.

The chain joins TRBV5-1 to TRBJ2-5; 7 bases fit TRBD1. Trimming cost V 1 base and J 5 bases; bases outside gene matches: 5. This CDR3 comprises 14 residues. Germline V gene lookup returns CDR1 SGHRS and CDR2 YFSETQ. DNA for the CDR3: TGCGCCAGCAGCTTGAGGGGGCAGTTGGAGACCCAGTACTTC. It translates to CASSLRGQLETQYF.

Here the CDR3 DNA reads TGTGCCAGCAGTTTATCCTCCCCTACAGATACGCAGTATTTT. Translated, it gives CASSLSSPTDTQYF. The chain links TRBV28 to TRBJ2-3; no reliable D call. The V gene lost 1 base and the J gene lost 3 bases, with 8 bases spanning the gap. The CDR3 runs 14 residues. Germline CDR1 MDHEN, CDR2 SYDVKM. Full variable domain (outside the CDR3, taken from reference TRBV28 and TRBJ2-3): DVKVTQSSRYLVKRTGEKVFLECVQDMDHENMFWYRQDPGLGLRLIYFSYDVKMKEKGDIPEGYSVSREKKERFSLILESASTNQTSMYLCASSLSSPTDTQYFGPGTRLTVL.

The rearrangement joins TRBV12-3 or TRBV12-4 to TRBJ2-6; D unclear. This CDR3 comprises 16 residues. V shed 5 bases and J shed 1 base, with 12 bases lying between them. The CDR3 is CASSLQTGSGANVLTF. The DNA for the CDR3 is TGTGCCAGCAGTCTACAAACGGGTTCTGGGGCCAACGTCCTGACTTTC.

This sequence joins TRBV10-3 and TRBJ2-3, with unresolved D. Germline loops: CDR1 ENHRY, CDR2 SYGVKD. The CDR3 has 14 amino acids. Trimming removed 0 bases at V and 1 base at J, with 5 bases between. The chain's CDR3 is CAISESPGTDTQYF. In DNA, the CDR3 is TGTGCCATCAGTGAGTCGCCAGGCACAGATACGCAGTATTTT.

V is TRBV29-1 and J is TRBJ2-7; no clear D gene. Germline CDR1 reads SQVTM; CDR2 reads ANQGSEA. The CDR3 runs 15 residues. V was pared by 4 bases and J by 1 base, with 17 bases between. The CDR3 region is CSVASGMGGSYEQYF. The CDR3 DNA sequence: TGCAGCGTTGCTTCAGGCATGGGTGGTTCCTACGAGCAGTACTTC.

As DNA, the CDR3 is TGCAGCGTCGGCGGACTAGTTAATGAGCAGTTCTTC. The encoded protein is CSVGGLVNEQFF. The genes are TRBV29-1 and TRBJ2-1, with 7 bases identical to TRBD2. The germline V gene encodes CDR1 SQVTM and CDR2 ANQGSEA. The CDR3 covers 12 residues. Trimming at V came to 6 bases and at J to 7 bases, leaving 6 bases not matched to a gene.

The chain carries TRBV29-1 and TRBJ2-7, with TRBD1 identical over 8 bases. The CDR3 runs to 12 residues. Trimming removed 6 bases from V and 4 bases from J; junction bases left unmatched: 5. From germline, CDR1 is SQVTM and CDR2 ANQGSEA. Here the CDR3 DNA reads TGCAGCGTCTTGGACAGGGTTTACGAGCAGTACTTC. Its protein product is CSVLDRVYEQYF.

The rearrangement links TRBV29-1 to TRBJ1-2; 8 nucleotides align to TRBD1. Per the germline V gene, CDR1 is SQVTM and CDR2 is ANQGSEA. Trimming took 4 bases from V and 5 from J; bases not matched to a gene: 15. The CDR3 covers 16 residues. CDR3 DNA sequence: TGCAGCGTTGTGGATGGCAGGGGGCAAGTTAGTTATGGCTACACCTTC. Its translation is CSVVDGRGQVSYGYTF.

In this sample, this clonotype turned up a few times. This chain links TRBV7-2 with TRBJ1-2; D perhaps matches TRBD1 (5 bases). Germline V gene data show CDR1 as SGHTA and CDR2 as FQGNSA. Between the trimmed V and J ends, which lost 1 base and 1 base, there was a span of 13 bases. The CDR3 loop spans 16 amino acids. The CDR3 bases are TGTGCCAGCAGCTTAGAAGCGGGGGGATATAACTATGGCTACACCTTC. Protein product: CASSLEAGGYNYGYTF.

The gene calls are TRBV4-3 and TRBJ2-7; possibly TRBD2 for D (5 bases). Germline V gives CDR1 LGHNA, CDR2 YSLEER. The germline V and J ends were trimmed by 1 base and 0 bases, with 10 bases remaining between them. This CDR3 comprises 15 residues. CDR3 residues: CASSQGPGISYEQYF. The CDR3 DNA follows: TGCGCCAGCAGCCAAGGTCCCGGGATCTCCTACGAGCAGTACTTC.

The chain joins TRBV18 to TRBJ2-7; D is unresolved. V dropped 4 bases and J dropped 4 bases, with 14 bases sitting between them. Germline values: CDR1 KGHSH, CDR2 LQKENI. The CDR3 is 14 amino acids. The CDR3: CASSRSAVGYEQYF. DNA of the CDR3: TGTGCCAGCTCACGAAGTGCAGTTGGATACGAGCAGTACTTC.

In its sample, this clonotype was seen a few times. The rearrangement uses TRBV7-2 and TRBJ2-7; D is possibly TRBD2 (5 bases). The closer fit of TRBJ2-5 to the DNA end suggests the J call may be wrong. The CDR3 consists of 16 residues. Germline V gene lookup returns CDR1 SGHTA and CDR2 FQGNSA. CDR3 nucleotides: TGTGCCAGCAGCTTAGCTTTTCGGGGAGAGTTAGAGACCCAGTACTTC. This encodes CASSLAFRGELETQYF.